The clone carrying this TCR beta chain occurred once. Original processing notes: Cell counts per sample came from amplifying reference gene primers. The method was immunoSEQ multiplex PCR; TCRdb's version includes in-frame clones alone and lacks a portion of them. Clone size and V and J calls were adopted from that table, with D and trimming inferred from the DNA. The data hold 200,000 to 300,000 clones, with 85% to 90% observed a single time. The sample is drawn from a study of blood T cell repertoires in COVID-19. Study overall: Specimens from acute and convalescent COVID-19 originated in the United States, Italy and Spain. The analysed material was cDNA or gDNA that came from T cells, B-cell-depleted T cells, or PBMCs.

The germline gives CDR1 KGHDR, CDR2 SFDVKD. The V gene end was trimmed by 7 bases and the J gene end by 3 bases; junction bases not matched to a gene: 8. The CDR3 totals 15 residues. The specimen sequenced was peripheral blood. The chain combines TRBV24-1 with TRBJ2-3, with 8 bases aligning to TRBD1. The receptor comes from a woman in her 70s with active or convalescent COVID-19. The CDR3 region has the DNA TGTGCCACCAGCTCATCAGGGGGCTTAACAGATACGCAGTATTTT. This sequence encodes CATSSSGGLTDTQYF.